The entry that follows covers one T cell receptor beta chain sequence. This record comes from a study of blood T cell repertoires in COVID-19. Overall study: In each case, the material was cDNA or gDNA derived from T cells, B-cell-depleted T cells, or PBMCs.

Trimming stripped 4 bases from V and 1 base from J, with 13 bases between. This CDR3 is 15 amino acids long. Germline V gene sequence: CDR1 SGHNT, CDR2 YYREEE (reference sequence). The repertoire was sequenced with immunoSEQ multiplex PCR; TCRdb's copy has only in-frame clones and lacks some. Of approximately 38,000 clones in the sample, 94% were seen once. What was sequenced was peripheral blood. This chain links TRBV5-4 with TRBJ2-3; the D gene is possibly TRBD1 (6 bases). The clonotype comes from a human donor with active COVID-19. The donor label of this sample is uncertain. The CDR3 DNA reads TGTGCCAGCAGCCCGGACAGTGGTCGCACAGATACGCAGTATTTT. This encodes CASSPDSGRTDTQYF.